This TCR beta chain is from a study of T cell responses to AZD1222 COVID-19 vaccine. Only in-frame clones appear in the TCRdb table, and some are missing; sequencing was by immunoSEQ multiplex PCR. The profile shows more than 100,000 clones, over 85% of them singletons. As regards this clone: The antigen remains unidentified.

V lost 0 bases and J lost 4, with 10 bases in between. CDR3 size: 14 residues. The germline gives CDR1 MNHEY, CDR2 SMNVEV (reference sequence). General study findings and limits: Baseline seropositivity characterized only a handful of AZD1222 recipients. Clonal diversity was possibly underestimated; the donors were predominantly white British and more often female.

This TCR was sampled from an adult in good health. V is TRBV27 and J is TRBJ2-7, with a possible D match to TRBD1 (5 bases). The source was peripheral blood, collected on day 0 of AZD1222 vaccination. The CDR3 DNA sequence: TGTGCCAGCAGTTTATCGATGGGGCAGTACGAGCAGTACTTC. Protein: CASSLSMGQYEQYF.